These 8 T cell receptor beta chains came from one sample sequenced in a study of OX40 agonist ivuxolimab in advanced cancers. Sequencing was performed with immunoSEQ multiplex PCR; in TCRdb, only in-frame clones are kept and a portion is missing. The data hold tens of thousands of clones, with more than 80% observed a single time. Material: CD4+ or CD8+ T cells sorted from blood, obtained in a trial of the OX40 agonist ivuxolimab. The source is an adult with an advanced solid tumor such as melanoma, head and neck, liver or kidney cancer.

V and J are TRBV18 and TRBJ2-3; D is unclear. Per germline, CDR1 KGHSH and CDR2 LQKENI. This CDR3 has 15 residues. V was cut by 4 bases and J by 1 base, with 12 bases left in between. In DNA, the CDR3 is TGTGCCAGCTCACTGGGGATCCGGGGCACAGATACGCAGTATTTT. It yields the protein CASSLGIRGTDTQYF.

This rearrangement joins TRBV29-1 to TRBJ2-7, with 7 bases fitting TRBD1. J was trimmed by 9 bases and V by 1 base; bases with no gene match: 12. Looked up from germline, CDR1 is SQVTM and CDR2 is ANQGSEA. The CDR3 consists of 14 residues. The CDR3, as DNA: TGCAGCGTTGAAGGGCAGGGGGTACCCCTAGGGCAGTACTTC. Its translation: CSVEGQGVPLGQYF.

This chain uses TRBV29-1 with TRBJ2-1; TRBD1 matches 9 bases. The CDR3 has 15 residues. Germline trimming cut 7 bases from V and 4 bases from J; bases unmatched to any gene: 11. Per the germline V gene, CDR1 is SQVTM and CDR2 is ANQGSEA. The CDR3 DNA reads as TGCAGCGCCCCCCGTACAGGGGGCCCTTACAATGAGCAGTTCTTC. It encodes CSAPRTGGPYNEQFF.

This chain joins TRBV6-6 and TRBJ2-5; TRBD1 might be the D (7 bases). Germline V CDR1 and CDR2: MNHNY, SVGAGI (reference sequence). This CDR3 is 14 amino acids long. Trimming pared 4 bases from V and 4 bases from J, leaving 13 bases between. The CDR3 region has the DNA TGTGCCAGCAGTTCGAGGAGGGGGCGAGAGACCCAGTACTTC. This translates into CASSSRRGRETQYF.

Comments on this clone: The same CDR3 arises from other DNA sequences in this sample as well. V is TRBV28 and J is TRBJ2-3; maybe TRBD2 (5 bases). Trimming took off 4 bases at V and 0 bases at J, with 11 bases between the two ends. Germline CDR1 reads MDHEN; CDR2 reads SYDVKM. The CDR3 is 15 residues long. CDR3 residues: CASSSSTKSTDTQYF. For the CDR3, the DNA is TGTGCCAGCAGTTCCTCGACTAAAAGCACAGATACGCAGTATTTT. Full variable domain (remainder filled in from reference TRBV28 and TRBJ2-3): DVKVTQSSRYLVKRTGEKVFLECVQDMDHENMFWYRQDPGLGLRLIYFSYDVKMKEKGDIPEGYSVSREKKERFSLILESASTNQTSMYLCASSSSTKSTDTQYFGPGTRLTVL.

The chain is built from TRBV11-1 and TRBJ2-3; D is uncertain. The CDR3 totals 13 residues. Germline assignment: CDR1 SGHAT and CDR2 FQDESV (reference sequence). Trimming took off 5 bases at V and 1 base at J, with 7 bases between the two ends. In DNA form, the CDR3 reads TGTGCCAGCAGCCCTGGGGGCACAGATACGCAGTATTTT. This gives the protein CASSPGGTDTQYF.

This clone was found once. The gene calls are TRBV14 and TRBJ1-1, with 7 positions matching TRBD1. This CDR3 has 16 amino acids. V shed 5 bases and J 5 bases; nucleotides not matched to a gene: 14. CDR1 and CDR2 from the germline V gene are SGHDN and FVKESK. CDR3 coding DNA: TGTGCCAGCAGCGGATACAGGGGAGGGAGAGAAACTGAAGCTTTCTTT. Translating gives CASSGYRGGRETEAFF.

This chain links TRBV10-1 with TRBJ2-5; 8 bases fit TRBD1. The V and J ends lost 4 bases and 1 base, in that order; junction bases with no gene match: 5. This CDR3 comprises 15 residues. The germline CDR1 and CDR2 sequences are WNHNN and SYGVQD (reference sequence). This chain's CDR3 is CASSARQGIQETQYF. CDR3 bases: TGCGCCAGCAGTGCCCGACAGGGGATCCAAGAGACCCAGTACTTC.